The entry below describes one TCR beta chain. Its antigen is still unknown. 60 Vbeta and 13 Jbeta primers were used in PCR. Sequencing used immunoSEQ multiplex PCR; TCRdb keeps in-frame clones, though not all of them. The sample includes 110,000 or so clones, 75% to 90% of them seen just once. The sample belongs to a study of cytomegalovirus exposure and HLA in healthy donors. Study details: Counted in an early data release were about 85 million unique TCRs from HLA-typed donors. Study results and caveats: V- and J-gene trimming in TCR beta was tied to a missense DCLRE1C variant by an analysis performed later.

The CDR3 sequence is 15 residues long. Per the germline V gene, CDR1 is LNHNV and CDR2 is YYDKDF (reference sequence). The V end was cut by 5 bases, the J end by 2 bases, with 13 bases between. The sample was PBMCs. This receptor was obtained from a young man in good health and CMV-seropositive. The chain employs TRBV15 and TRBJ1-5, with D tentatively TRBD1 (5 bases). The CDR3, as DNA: TGTGCCACCAGCCCTTTCGCACAGGGCAATCAGCCCCAGCATTTT. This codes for CATSPFAQGNQPQHF.